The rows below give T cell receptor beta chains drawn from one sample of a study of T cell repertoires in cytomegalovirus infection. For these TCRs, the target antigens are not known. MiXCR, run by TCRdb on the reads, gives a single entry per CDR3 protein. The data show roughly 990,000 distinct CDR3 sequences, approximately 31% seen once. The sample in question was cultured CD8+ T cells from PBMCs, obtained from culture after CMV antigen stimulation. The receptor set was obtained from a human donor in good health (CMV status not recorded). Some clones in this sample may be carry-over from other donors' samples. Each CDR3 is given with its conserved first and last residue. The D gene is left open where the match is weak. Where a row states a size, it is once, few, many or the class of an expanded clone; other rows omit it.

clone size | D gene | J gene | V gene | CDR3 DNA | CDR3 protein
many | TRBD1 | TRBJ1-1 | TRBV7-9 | TGTGCCAGCAGCTTAGTTGACGGAACAGGGGAGGGTGAAGCTTTCTTT | CASSLVDGTGEGEAFF
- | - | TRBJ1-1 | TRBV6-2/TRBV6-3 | TGTGCCAGCAGTTTTACAGGGATCACTGAAGCTTTCTTT | CASSFTGITEAFF
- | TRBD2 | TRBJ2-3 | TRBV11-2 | TGTGCCAGCAGCTTCTGGACTAGCGGGGGGAACACAGATACGCAGTATTTT | CASSFWTSGGNTDTQYF
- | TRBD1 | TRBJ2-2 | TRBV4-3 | TGCGCCAGCAGCCAAGCCCTCCCGGGACAGCTTCCCACCGGGGAGCTGTTTTTT | CASSQALPGQLPTGELFF
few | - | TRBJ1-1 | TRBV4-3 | TGCGCCAGCAGCCAAGATAATTTCGGGGGCCCTCTGAACACTGAAGCTTTCTTT | CASSQDNFGGPLNTEAFF
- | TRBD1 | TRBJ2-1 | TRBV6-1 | TGTGCCAGCAGTGAATCCGGGCAGGGGGCGAGTAATGAGCAGTTCTTC | CASSESGQGASNEQFF
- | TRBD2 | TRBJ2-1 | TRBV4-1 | TGCGCCAGCAGCCCAGTCCTAGCGGCTTACAATGAGCAGTTCTTC | CASSPVLAAYNEQFF
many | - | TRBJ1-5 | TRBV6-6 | TGTGCCAGCAGTTACTCAGGAAAAGCTCAGCCCCAGCATTTT | CASSYSGKAQPQHF
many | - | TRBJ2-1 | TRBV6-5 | TGTGCCAGCAGTTACGTTCCAGCCAGCAACAATGAGCAGTTCTTC | CASSYVPASNNEQFF
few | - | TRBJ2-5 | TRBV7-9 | TGTGCCAGCAGCTTTAGGGCGGGATCGTACCAAGAGACCCAGTACTTC | CASSFRAGSYQETQYF
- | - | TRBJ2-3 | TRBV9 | TGTGCCAGCAGCGGGGTCAGGATGGATACGCAGTATTTT | CASSGVRMDTQYF
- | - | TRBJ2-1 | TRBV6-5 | TGTGTCAGCAGCTTAGGTGGTTACTTCGTCTCCTACAATGAGCAGTTCTTC | CVSSLGGYFVSYNEQFF
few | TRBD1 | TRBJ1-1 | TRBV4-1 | TGCGCCAGCAGCCAAGGACAGGGAACTTGGGCTTTCTTT | CASSQGQGTWAFF
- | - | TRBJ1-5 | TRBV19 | TGTGCCAGTAGTATCCACGGACAAAGTAACAATCAGCCCCAGCATTTT | CASSIHGQSNNQPQHF
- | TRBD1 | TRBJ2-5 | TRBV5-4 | TGTGCCAGCAGCTTCCGGGACAGGGGGATTGAGACCCAGTACTTC | CASSFRDRGIETQYF
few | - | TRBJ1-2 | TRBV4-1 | TGCGCCAGCAGCCAAGAGCCTCCCCACGGGAACTATGGCTACACCTTC | CASSQEPPHGNYGYTF